A few counts support the clone carrying this TCR beta chain. Produced via immunoSEQ multiplex PCR; TCRdb's table is partial and in-frame only. The table lists around 120,000 clones, about 88% of them singletons. The sample is drawn from a study of blood T cell repertoires in COVID-19. This CDR3 contains 17 residues. CDR1 and CDR2 (germline): SGHVS, FQNEAQ. The ends lost 5 bases at V and 6 bases at J; junction bases unmatched: 15. The V and J genes are TRBV7-8 and TRBJ2-3, with 9 bases that match TRBD2. The origin of this receptor is a woman aged 45-65 years who had recovered from COVID-19. Input material: PBMCs or T cells enriched from blood (not recorded which). The CDR3 reads CASSPLGIAGVADTQYF. The CDR3 DNA is TGTGCCAGCAGCCCCCTGGGGATAGCGGGGGTGGCGGATACGCAGTATTTT.